This TCR beta chain was identified in a study of cytomegalovirus exposure and HLA in healthy donors. The study's findings and limits: TCR beta chains numbering 150 to 200 were designated cytomegalovirus-associated. Most CMV-associated TCR beta chains appeared HLA-restricted in a later analysis.

Germline V gives CDR1 DFQATT, CDR2 SNEGSKA (reference sequence). This CDR3 has 11 residues. V was cut by 5 bases and J by 5 bases, with 9 bases left in between. The PCR was carried out with 60 Vbeta primers and 13 Jbeta primers. Original processing methods: Roughly 10 million shared chains were among the approximately 76 million unique TCR beta chains that a later analysis counted. The table came from immunoSEQ multiplex PCR; TCRdb's copy has only in-frame clones and leaves some out. Clonal size and the V and J genes are those of that table, whereas D and trimming came from the DNA. Here the sample spans approximately 160,000 clones, less than 65% being singletons. This clone has more than one count but fewer than ten. The antigen is not known.

The sequence was obtained from a woman aged 25-40 years in good health and CMV-seropositive. The sample taken for sequencing was PBMCs. The chain links TRBV20-1 to TRBJ1-1; D gene uncertain. CDR3 sequence (DNA): TGCAGTGCTGATCGGGAGACTGAAGCTTTCTTT. It specifies CSADRETEAFF.